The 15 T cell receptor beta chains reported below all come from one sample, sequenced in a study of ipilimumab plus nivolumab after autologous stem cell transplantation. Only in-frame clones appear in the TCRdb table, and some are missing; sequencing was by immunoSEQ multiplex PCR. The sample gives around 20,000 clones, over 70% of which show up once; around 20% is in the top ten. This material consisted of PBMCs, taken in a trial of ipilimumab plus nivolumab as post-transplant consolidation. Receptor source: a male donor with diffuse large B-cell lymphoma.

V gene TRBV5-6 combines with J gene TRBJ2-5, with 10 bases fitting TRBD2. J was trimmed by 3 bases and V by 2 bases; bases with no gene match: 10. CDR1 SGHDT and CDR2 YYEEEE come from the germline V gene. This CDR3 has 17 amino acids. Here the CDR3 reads CASSLVKYSGGKETQYF. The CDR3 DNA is TGTGCCAGCAGCTTAGTAAAATATAGCGGGGGGAAAGAGACCCAGTACTTC.

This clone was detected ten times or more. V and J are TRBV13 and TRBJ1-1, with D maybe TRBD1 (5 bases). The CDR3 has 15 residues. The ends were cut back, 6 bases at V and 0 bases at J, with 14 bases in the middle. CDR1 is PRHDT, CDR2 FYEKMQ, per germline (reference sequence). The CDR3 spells CASRPKGDLNTEAFF. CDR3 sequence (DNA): TGTGCCAGCAGGCCTAAAGGGGATTTGAACACTGAAGCTTTCTTT.

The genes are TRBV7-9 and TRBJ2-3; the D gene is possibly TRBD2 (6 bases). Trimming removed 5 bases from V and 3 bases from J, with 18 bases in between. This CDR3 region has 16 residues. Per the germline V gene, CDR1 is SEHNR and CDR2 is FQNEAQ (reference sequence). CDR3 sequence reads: CASSTRDAGITDTQYF. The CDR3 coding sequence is TGTGCCAGCAGCACCAGGGATGCGGGGATTACAGATACGCAGTATTTT.

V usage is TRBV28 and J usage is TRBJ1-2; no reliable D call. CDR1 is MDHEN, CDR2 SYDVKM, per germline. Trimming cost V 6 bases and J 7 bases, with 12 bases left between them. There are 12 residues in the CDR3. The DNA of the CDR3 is TGTGCCAGCAGCCTTGTGGTTAGTGGCTACACCTTC. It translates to CASSLVVSGYTF.

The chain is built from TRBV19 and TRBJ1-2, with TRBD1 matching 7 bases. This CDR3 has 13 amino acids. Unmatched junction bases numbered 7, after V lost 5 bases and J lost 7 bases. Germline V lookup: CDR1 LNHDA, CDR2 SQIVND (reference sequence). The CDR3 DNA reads TGTGCCAGTAGTTCCAGGGGGGCAGGTGGCTACACCTTC. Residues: CASSSRGAGGYTF.

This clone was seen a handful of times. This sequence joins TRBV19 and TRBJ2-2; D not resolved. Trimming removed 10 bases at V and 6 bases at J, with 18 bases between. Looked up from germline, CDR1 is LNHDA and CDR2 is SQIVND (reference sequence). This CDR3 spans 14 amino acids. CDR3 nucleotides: TGTGCCACAACCCCTAGGCAGGCGGCCGGGGAGCTGTTTTTT. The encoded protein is CATTPRQAAGELFF.

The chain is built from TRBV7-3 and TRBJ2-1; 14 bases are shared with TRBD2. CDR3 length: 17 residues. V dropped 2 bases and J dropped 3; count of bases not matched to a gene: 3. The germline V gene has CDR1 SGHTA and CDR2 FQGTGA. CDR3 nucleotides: TGTGCCAGCAGCTTAGGGACTAGCGGGGGAATCTACAATGAGCAGTTCTTC. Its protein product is CASSLGTSGGIYNEQFF.

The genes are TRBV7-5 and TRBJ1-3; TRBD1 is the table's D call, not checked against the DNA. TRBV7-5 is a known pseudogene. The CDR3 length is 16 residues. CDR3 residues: CASSEQGARRGNTIYF. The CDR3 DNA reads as TGTGCCAGCAGCGAACAGGGGGCGCGCCGTGGAAACACCATATATTTT.

The CDR3 DNA reads as TGTGCCAGCAGCGTAGTGGGGGGGACTGAGCAGTTCTTC. Residues: CASSVVGGTEQFF. V and J are TRBV9 and TRBJ2-1, with TRBD2 matching 7 bases. The CDR3 consists of 13 residues. Trimming at V came to 0 bases and at J to 9 bases, leaving 3 bases not matched to a gene. Germline CDR1 reads SGDLS; CDR2 reads YYNGEE.

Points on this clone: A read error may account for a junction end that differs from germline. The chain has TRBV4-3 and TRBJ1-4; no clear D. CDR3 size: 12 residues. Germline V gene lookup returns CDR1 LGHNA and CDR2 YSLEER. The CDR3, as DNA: TGCGCCAGCAGCCATGGGGATGACAAACTGTTTTTT. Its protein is CASSHGDDKLFF.

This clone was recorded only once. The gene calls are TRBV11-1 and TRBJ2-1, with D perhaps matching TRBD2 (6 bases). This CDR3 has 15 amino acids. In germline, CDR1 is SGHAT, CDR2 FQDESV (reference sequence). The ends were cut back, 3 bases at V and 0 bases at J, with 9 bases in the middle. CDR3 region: CASSLRGLSYNEQFF. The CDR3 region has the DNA TGTGCCAGCAGCTTGCGGGGACTCTCCTACAATGAGCAGTTCTTC.

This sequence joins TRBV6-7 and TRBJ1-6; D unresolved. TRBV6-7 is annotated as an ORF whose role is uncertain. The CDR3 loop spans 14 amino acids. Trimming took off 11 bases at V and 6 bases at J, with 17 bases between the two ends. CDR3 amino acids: CADQHRQPNSPLHF. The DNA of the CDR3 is TGTGCCGACCAACATAGGCAGCCTAATTCACCCCTCCACTTT.

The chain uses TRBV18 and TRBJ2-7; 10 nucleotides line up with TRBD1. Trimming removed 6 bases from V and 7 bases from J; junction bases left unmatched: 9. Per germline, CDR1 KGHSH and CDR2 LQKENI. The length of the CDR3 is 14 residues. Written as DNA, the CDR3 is TGTGCCAGCTCCCCGGACAGGGGGTCCGAGGAGCAGTACTTC. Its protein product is CASSPDRGSEEQYF.

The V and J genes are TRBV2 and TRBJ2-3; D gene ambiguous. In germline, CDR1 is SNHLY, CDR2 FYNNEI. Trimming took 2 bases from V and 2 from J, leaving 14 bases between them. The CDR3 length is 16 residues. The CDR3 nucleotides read TGTGCCAGCAGTGAAAAGCAGGTCTTGTACACAGATACGCAGTATTTT. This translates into CASSEKQVLYTDTQYF.

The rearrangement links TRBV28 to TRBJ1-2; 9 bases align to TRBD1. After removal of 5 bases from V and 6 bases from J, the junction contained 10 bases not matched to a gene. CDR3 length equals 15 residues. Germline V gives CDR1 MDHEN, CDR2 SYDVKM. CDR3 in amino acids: CASSTPGQGKNGYTF. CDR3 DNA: TGTGCCAGCAGTACTCCGGGACAGGGAAAAAATGGCTACACCTTC.